This TCR beta chain was captured in a study of blood T cells in healthy people across ages. Study details: The capture of about one barcoded beta molecule per two T cells was achieved by template switching.

Every sample gave at least 5 micrograms of total RNA when it was extracted. The CDR3 extends over 14 amino acids. The V and J ends lost 0 bases and 4 bases respectively, with 12 bases between them. The V gene's germline CDR1 is DFQATT and CDR2 SNEGSKA (reference sequence). Through a sample-barcoded 5' primer and a J-beta primer mix, a second PCR was run for about 6 to 11 cycles. Unique molecular identifiers of 12 random nucleotides labeled each cDNA. TCRdb ran MiXCR on the 5' RACE reads and lists one entry per CDR3 protein. The sample holds approximately 320,000 distinct CDR3 sequences, roughly 27% seen once.

The sequenced sample was blood. This clonotype was sampled from a woman between 65 and 79 years old in good health. The chain employs TRBV20-1 and TRBJ1-2; D is possibly TRBD1 (6 bases). Here the CDR3 reads CSARDPTGIYGYTF. The CDR3 DNA reads TGCAGTGCTAGAGACCCCACAGGGATCTATGGCTACACCTTC.